Described below is a single T cell receptor beta chain sequence and its context. The germline gives CDR1 LNHDA, CDR2 SQIVND (reference sequence). This CDR3 spans 16 amino acids. Trimming removed 1 base at V and 1 base at J, with 10 bases between. TCRdb keeps only in-frame clones here, not all; method: immunoSEQ multiplex PCR. The sample records 100,000 to 150,000 clones, approximately 74% being singletons. This specimen belongs to a study of blood T cell repertoires in COVID-19. About the research overall: The study drew acute and convalescent COVID-19 samples from the United States, Italy and Spain. The analysed material was cDNA or gDNA that came from T cells, B-cell-depleted T cells, or PBMCs.

The TCR originated in a man in his fifties or sixties with acute or convalescent COVID-19. The chain carries TRBV19 and TRBJ2-2, with a possible D match to TRBD2 (6 bases). Sequenced material: peripheral blood. The CDR3: CASSIGRRGNTGELFF. As DNA, the CDR3 is TGTGCCAGTAGTATAGGGCGGCGGGGGAACACCGGGGAGCTGTTTTTT.